This note documents a single T cell receptor beta chain sequence. As yet, its antigen is unknown. Heparinised blood was drawn once per donor, averaging roughly 120 mL. Germline CDR1 SGHDT, CDR2 YYEEEE. The CDR3 totals 13 residues. V was clipped by 7 bases and J by 10 bases, with 15 bases between them. These data belong to a study of beta chain features in type 1 diabetes. Notes on the study in general: In every one of the four CD4+ subsets, TCRB CDR3s were moderately but significantly shorter in Type 1 diabetes patients. A cDNA-based sequencing approach could over-represent cells with high TCR expression.

The isolated RNA, all of it, was reverse transcribed, so expressed TCRB transcripts were what got sequenced. The read count averaged roughly 4 million across naive, central memory and regulatory T cell samples. Clones were sequenced by immunoSEQ multiplex PCR, and TCRdb holds only the in-frame ones, with some missing. The repertoire holds about 140,000 clones, with around 13% as singletons. This chain uses TRBV5-6 with TRBJ1-6; D ambiguous. Sequencing was done on a sample of central memory CD4+ T cells from blood. This sequence originates from a man aged 18 to 35 with type 1 diabetes. Here the CDR3 DNA reads TGTGCCAGCGCCGGGTCCCCAGGATCACCCCTCCACTTT. It codes for CASAGSPGSPLHF.